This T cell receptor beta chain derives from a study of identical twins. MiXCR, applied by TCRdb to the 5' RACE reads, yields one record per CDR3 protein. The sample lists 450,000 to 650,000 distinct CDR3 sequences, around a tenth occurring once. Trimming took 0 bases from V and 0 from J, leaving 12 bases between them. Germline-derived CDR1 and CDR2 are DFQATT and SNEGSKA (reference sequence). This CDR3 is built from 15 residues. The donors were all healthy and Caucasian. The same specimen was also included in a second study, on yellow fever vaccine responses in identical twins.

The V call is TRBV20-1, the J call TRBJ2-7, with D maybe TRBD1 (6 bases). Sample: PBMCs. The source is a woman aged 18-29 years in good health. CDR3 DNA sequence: TGCAGTGCTAGAGATATTAGACAGGCCTCCTACGAGCAGTACTTC. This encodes CSARDIRQASYEQYF.